The source of this T cell receptor (beta chain) is a study of shared clonotypes between healthy human individuals. Some clones are missing from TCRdb's copy, which holds only in-frame ones; the method was immunoSEQ multiplex PCR. The sample lists 950,000 to 1,100,000 clones, roughly 80% occurring once. J was trimmed by 6 bases and V by 3 bases; bases with no gene match: 7. Germline loops: CDR1 LNHNV, CDR2 YYDKDF (reference sequence). The CDR3 loop spans 15 amino acids. As to this clone: The target antigen is unknown.

Caucasian adults living in Nashville, Tennessee, provided all samples. Study-level findings and limits: The study generally estimated greater richness for naive than memory subsets. Rarefaction demonstrated incomplete sorted-subset sequencing despite large depth.

The chain joins TRBV15 to TRBJ2-1; 8 bases map to TRBD2. Sequences were obtained from memory CD4+ T cells sorted from blood. Subset here: CD45RA-negative fraction. The TCR sequence derives from a man between 18 and 35 years old in good health. The DNA of the CDR3 is TGTGCCACCAGCAGGGTGGGACTAGGCCTCAATGAGCAGTTCTTC. This encodes CATSRVGLGLNEQFF.